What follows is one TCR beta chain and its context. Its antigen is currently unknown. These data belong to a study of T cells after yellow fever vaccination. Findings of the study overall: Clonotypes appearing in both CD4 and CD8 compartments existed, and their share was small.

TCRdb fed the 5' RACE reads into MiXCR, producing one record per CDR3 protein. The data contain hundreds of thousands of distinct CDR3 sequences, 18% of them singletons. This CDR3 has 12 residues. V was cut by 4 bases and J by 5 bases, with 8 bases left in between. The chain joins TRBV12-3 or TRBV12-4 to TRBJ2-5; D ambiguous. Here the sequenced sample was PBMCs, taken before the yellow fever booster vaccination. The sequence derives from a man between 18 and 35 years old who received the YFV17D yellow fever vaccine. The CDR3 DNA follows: TGTGCCAGCAGTTCACCCCAGGAGACCCAGTACTTC. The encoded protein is CASSSPQETQYF.